The next 11 T cell receptor beta chains were all read from a single sample in a study of T-cell memory formation after mild COVID-19. One entry per CDR3 protein, called by TCRdb with MiXCR from the 5' RACE reads. The repertoire holds 150,000 or so distinct CDR3 sequences, about 14% seen once, with less than 15% in the top ten. Sequenced input: PBMCs or a T cell subset sorted from them (not recorded which). These receptor sequences come from an adult woman who had mild COVID-19 (a few samples of this study predate the infection). Cell type and time point are not known.

The chain couples TRBV11-2 to TRBJ2-1; 7 bases match TRBD2. The V segment lost 5 bases and the J segment 9 bases; nucleotides outside the gene matches: 10. The CDR3 totals 14 residues. CDR1 is SGHAT, CDR2 FQNNGV, per germline. This chain's CDR3 is CASSPGAGAGEQFF. CDR3 DNA: TGTGCCAGCAGCCCTGGGGCGGGAGCTGGTGAGCAGTTCTTC.

This clonotype was seen repeatedly, ten times or more. This rearrangement joins TRBV11-2 to TRBJ2-1; the D gene is possibly TRBD1 (5 bases). Germline V gene data show CDR1 as SGHAT and CDR2 as FQNNGV. The CDR3 is 16 residues long. V lost 2 bases, J lost 5 bases, and 16 bases lay in between. CDR3 in DNA: TGTGCCAGCAGCTTAAATCACAGGCCTCCTAACAATGAGCAGTTCTTC. Protein product: CASSLNHRPPNNEQFF.

CDR3 nucleotides: TGTGCCAGCAGCCTCACCACCTCCTACGAGCAGTACTTC. This codes for CASSLTTSYEQYF. V and J are TRBV7-9 and TRBJ2-7; D gene ambiguous. Germline V gives CDR1 SEHNR, CDR2 FQNEAQ (reference sequence). This CDR3 region has 13 residues. Trimming removed 5 bases at V and 0 bases at J, with 8 bases between.

The J gene is TRBJ2-2, the V gene TRBV2, with TRBD1 identical over 8 bases. Germline CDR1 is SNHLY and CDR2 is FYNNEI. The trim removed 7 bases at V and 0 bases at J, leaving 7 bases unmatched. CDR3 length: 16 residues. The CDR3 DNA reads as TGTGCCAGCACAAACCTACAGGGGGCGAACACCGGGGAGCTGTTTTTT. Its protein product is CASTNLQGANTGELFF.

DNA for the CDR3: TGTGCCAGCAGCCGGGACGGGAACACCGGGGAGCTGTTTTTT. This codes for CASSRDGNTGELFF. This chain connects TRBV5-6 to TRBJ2-2, with D tentatively TRBD1 or TRBD2 (5 bases each). The V and J ends lost 4 bases and 1 base respectively, with 8 bases between them. Germline values: CDR1 SGHDT, CDR2 YYEEEE. There are 14 residues in the CDR3. Using reference TRBV5-6 and TRBJ2-2 for the parts outside the CDR3, the full variable domain is DAGVTQSPTHLIKTRGQQVTLRCSPKSGHDTVSWYQQALGQGPQFIFQYYEEEERQRGNFPDRFSGHQFPNYSSELNVNALLLGDSALYLCASSRDGNTGELFFGEGSRLTVL.

This clonotype has only a few counts. The rearrangement joins TRBV7-2 to TRBJ2-2, with 7 bases matching TRBD2. The CDR3 is made up of 17 amino acids. V was pared by 1 base and J by 8 bases, with 13 bases of the junction left unmatched. Germline V gene lookup returns CDR1 SGHTA and CDR2 FQGNSA. This chain's CDR3 is CASSLVVTGGTRGELFF. The CDR3 coding sequence is TGTGCCAGCAGCTTAGTTGTCACCGGGGGGACTCGGGGGGAGCTGTTTTTT.

This chain uses TRBV24-1 with TRBJ2-7; D perhaps matches TRBD1 (5 bases). Germline V CDR1 and CDR2: KGHDR, SFDVKD. Trimming pared 5 bases from V and 3 bases from J, leaving 10 bases between. The CDR3 has 13 amino acids. The CDR3 nucleotides read TGTGCCACCAGTGCGGTTGACAGCTACGAGCAGTACTTC. Protein: CATSAVDSYEQYF.

The J gene is TRBJ1-1, the V gene TRBV7-2; D not resolved. The germline V gene encodes CDR1 SGHTA and CDR2 FQGNSA. V lost 6 bases to trimming and J lost 1 base, with 12 bases between them. The CDR3 sequence is 14 residues long. CDR3 in DNA: TGTGCCAGCAGTCCTAAGAGTGGGAACACTGAAGCTTTCTTT. Its translation: CASSPKSGNTEAFF.

The chain combines TRBV5-1 with TRBJ2-2; 7 bases align to TRBD2. The CDR3 is made up of 16 amino acids. J lost 9 bases, V lost 4 bases, and 15 bases had no gene match. The germline CDR1 and CDR2 sequences are SGHRS and YFSETQ. The CDR3, as DNA: TGCGCCAGCAGCCCCCCCGCAGGGACTATCCCCCGGGAGCTGTTTTTT. This translates into CASSPPAGTIPRELFF.

In this sample, this clonotype turned up many times. This chain joins TRBV7-6 and TRBJ2-1; 11 bases fit TRBD2. This CDR3 has 15 amino acids. Germline V gene sequence: CDR1 SGHVS, CDR2 FNYEAQ. J gave up 4 bases and V 3 bases, and 2 bases lay outside the gene matches. Here the CDR3 reads CASSFGTSGYNEQFF. CDR3 coding DNA: TGTGCCAGCAGCTTTGGGACTAGCGGATACAATGAGCAGTTCTTC.

The chain has TRBV7-9 and TRBJ2-2; no clear D gene. CDR1 is SEHNR, CDR2 FQNEAQ, per germline (reference sequence). V was shortened by 3 bases and J by 1 base, with 9 bases between the two germline ends. This CDR3 is 15 amino acids long. The CDR3 is CASSFNSRNTGELFF. CDR3 sequence (DNA): TGTGCCAGCAGCTTCAACAGCCGGAACACCGGGGAGCTGTTTTTT. Combining the CDR3 with reference TRBV7-9 and TRBJ2-2 gives the whole variable domain DTGVSQNPRHKITKRGQNVTFRCDPISEHNRLYWYRQTLGQGPEFLTYFQNEAQLEKSRLLSDRFSAERPKGSFSTLEIQRTEQGDSAMYLCASSFNSRNTGELFFGEGSRLTVL.